The present T cell receptor beta chain was sequenced within a study of T cell therapy after organ transplantation. The wider study: 4 to 8 weeks after therapy completion, short-term post-therapy blood was collected. Study-level findings and limits: Antirejection and antiviral medication effects could not be assessed. Minimal repertoire change after therapy followed marked pretherapy expansions in nonresponders.

The protocol was immunoSEQ multiplex PCR, while the TCRdb copy is restricted to in-frame clones and leaves out a portion. The profile shows 15,000 to 20,000 clones, about 81% of them singletons. Documented time point: 4-8 weeks after completion of therapy. These patients had received solid-organ transplants and had drug-resistant or recurrent cytomegalovirus. V was pared by 5 bases and J by 5 bases, with 18 bases between. Looked up from germline, CDR1 is LNHNV and CDR2 is YYDKDF (reference sequence). This CDR3 is 15 amino acids long. As to this clone: Antigen unknown.

The specimen comprised CD8+ T cells from blood, sampled after autologous CMV-specific T cell therapy. The origin of this receptor is a human patient who had received a solid organ transplant and had CMV disease. Some T cells may trace back to the graft donor. The chain carries TRBV15 and TRBJ2-5, with D perhaps TRBD2 (5 bases). The CDR3, as DNA: TGTGCCACCAGCCCGGAGGCGTTCCGCCTGGAGACCCAGTACTTC. Translation: CATSPEAFRLETQYF.